This TCR beta chain derives from a study of blood T cell repertoires in COVID-19. Study at large: PBMCs, B-cell-depleted T cells, or T cells were the source of the cDNA or gDNA that made up the material.

TCRdb keeps only in-frame clones here, not all; method: immunoSEQ multiplex PCR. Of 150,000 to 200,000 clones listed, 70% to 90% are singletons. The CDR3 is 14 residues long. V was cut by 3 bases and J by 8 bases, with 13 bases left in between. The germline V gene has CDR1 SGHTA and CDR2 FQGNSA. The receptor comes from a human donor in a cohort sampled during active COVID-19. Sequencing was done on a sample of peripheral blood. This rearrangement joins TRBV7-2 to TRBJ2-2; TRBD2 is a possible D gene (6 bases). The CDR3 coding sequence is TGTGCCAGCAGCTTTATGGGGGGTGGAGGGGAGCTGTTTTTT. It encodes CASSFMGGGGELFF.